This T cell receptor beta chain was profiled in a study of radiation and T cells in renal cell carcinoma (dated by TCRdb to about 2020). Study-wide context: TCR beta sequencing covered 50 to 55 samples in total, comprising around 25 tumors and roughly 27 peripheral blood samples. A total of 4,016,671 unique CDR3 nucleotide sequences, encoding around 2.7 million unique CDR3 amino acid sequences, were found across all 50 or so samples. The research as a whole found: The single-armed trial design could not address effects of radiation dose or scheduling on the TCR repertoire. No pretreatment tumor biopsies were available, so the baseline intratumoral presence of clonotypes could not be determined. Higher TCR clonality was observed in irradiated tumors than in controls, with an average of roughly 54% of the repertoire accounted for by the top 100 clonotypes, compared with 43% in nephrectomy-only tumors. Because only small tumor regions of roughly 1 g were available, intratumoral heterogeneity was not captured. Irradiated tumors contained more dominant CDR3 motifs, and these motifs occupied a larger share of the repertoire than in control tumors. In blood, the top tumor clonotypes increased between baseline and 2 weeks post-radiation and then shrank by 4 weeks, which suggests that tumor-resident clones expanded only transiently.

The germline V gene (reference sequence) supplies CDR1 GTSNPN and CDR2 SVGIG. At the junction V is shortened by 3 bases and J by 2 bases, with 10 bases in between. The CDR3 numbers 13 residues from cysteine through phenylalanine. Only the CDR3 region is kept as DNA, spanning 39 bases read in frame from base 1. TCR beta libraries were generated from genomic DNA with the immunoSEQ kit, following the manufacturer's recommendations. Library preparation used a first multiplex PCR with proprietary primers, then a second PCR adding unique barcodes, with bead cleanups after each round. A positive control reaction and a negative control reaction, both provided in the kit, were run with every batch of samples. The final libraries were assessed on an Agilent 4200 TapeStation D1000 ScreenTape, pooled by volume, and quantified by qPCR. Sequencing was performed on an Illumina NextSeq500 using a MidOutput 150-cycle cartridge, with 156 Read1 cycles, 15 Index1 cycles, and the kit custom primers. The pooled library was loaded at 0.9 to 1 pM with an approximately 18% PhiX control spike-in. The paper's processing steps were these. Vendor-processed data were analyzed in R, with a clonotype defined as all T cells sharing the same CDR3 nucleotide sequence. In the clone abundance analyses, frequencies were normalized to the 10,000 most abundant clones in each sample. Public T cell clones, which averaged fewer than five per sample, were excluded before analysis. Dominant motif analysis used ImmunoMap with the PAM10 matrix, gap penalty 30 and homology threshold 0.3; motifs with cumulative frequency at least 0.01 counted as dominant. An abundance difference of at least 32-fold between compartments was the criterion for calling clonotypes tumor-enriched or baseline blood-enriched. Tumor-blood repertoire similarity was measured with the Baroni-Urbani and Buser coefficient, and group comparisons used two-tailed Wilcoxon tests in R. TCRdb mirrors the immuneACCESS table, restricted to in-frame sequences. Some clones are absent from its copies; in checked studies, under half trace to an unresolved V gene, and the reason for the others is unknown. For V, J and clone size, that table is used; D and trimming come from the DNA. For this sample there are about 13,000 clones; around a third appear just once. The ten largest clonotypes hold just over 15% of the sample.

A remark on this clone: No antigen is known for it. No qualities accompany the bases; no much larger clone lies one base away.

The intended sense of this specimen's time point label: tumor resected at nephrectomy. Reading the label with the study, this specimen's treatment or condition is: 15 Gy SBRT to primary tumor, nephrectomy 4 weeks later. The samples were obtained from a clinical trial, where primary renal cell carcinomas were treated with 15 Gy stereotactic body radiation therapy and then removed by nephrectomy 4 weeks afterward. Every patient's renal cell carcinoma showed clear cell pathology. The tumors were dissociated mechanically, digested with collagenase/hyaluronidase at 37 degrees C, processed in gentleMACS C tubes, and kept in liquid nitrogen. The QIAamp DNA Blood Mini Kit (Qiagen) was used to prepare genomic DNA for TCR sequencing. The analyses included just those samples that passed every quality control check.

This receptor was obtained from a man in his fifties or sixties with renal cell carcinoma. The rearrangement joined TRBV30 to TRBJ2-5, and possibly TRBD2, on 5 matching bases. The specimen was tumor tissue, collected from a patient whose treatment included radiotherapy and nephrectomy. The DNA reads TGTGCCTGGAGGGAACGGGGACAAGAGACCCAGTACTTC. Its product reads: CAWRERGQETQYF.